This entry is about one TCR beta chain. Its antigen is unknown. RNA extraction gave at least 5.5 micrograms of total RNA per sample. The data stem from a study of blood T cells in healthy people across ages. V shed 6 bases and J shed 2 bases, with 14 bases lying between them. The CDR3 extends over 14 amino acids. Germline CDR1 is DFQATT and CDR2 is SNEGSKA (reference sequence). A second PCR of about 7 to 12 cycles used a sample-barcoded 5' primer and a J-beta primer mix. The template-switch adaptor was a 5' adaptor with 12 random nucleotides. It tagged each cDNA molecule. TCRdb redid the calling of the 5' RACE reads with MiXCR, one entry per CDR3 protein. The top ten hold roughly 3.6% of the sample, which has hundreds of thousands of distinct CDR3 sequences, roughly 21% seen once. Study conclusions and caveats: Greater diversity and more naive CD4+ cells were seen in long-lived donors than in aged donors. Investigators treated diversity estimates from one million T cells as underestimates.

Sequencing was done on a sample of blood. This sequence was found in a man aged 65 to 85 in good health. The chain couples TRBV20-1 to TRBJ2-1, with a possible D match to TRBD2 (6 bases). The CDR3, as DNA: TGCAGTGCCAGCGGGTTAACCCCCTACAATGAGCAGTTCTTC. Its translation: CSASGLTPYNEQFF.